The present TCR beta chain was sequenced within a study of OX40 agonist ivuxolimab in advanced cancers. At the level of the study: Anti-PD-1, anti-PD-L1 or anti-CTLA-4 therapy given earlier was allowed, and 40% had some.

Sequencing used immunoSEQ multiplex PCR; TCRdb keeps in-frame clones, though not all of them. This repertoire shows 75,000 to 100,000 clones, roughly 87% found once; its top ten account for approximately 0.54%. In the case of this clone: What it recognizes is unknown.

The CDR3 is 14 amino acids. Germline V gene data show CDR1 as SGHRS and CDR2 as YFSETQ. Trimming pared 3 bases from V and 0 bases from J, leaving 10 bases between. The study, taken as a whole, reports: Antigen specificity of clonally expanded peripheral T cells was not established. On average, CD8+ T cells had more expanded clones than CD4+. With doses of 0.1 to 3.0 mg/kg, CD4+ and CD8+ blood T cells had undergone clonal expansion by week 6.

This receptor was identified in an adult with an advanced solid tumor such as melanoma, head and neck, liver or kidney cancer. V gene TRBV5-1 combines with J gene TRBJ2-7; a weak D match, TRBD2 (5 bases). Here the sequenced sample was CD4+ or CD8+ T cells sorted from blood, taken in a trial of the OX40 agonist ivuxolimab. CDR3 coding DNA: TGCGCCAGCAGCTCCCGGGGAGACTCCTACGAGCAGTACTTC. The encoded protein is CASSSRGDSYEQYF.